This T cell receptor (beta chain) was obtained from a study of T cell repertoires in cytomegalovirus infection. Germline V gene lookup returns CDR1 SGHTA and CDR2 FQGNSA. The CDR3 consists of 14 residues. V was clipped by 5 bases and J by 8 bases; unmatched bases: 11. MiXCR was run by TCRdb on the reads, yielding one entry per CDR3 protein. The sample includes 310,000 or so distinct CDR3 sequences, roughly 25% of them seen just once. This clonotype was counted many times. The antigen remains undetermined. The source is a human donor in good health (CMV status not recorded). Some clones in this sample may be carry-over from other donors' samples. The V and J genes are TRBV7-2 and TRBJ1-2; 7 positions match TRBD1. Material: cultured PBMCs, obtained from culture after CMV antigen stimulation. CDR3 loop: CASSPMTGLEGYTF. CDR3 bases: TGTGCCAGCAGCCCTATGACAGGGCTTGAGGGCTACACCTTC.